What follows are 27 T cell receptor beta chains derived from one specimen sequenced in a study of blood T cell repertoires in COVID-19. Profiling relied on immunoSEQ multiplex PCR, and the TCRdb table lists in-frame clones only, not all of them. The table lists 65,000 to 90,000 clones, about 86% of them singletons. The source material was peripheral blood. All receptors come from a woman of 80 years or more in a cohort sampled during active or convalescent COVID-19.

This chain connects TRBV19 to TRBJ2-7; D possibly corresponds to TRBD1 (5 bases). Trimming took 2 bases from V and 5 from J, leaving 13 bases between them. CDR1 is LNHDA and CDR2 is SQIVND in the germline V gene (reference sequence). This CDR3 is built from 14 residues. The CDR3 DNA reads TGTGCCAGTAGTATACAGGGCCCCCTAAACGAGCAGTACTTC. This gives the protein CASSIQGPLNEQYF.

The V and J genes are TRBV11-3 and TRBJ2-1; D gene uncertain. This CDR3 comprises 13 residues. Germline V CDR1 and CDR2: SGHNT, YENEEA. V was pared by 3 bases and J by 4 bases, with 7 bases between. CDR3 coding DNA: TGTGCCAGCAGCTTGGCCCCTTACAATGAGCAGTTCTTC. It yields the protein CASSLAPYNEQFF.

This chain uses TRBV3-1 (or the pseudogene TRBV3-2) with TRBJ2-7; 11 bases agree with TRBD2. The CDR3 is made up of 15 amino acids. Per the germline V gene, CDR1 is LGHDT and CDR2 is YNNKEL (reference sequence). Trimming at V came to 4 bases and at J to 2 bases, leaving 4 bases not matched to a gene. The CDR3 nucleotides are TGTGCCAGCAGCCGACCTAGCGGGGGGACCTACGAGCAGTACTTC. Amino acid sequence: CASSRPSGGTYEQYF.

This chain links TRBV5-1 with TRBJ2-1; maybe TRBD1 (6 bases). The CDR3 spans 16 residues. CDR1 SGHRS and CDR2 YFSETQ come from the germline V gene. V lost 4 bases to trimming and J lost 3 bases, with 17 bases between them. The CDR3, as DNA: TGCGCCAGCAGCCTTACACTTACAGGGATCTACAATGAGCAGTTCTTC. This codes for CASSLTLTGIYNEQFF.

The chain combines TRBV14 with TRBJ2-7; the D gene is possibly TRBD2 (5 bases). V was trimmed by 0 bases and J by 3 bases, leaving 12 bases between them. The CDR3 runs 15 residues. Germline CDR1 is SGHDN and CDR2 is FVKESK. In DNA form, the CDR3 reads TGTGCCAGCAGCCAAGATTTCGGACTCAGCTACGAGCAGTACTTC. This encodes CASSQDFGLSYEQYF.

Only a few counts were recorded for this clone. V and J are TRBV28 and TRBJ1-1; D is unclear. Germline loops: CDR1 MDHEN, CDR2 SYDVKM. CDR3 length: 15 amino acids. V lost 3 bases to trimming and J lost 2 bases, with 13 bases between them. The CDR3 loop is CASSFFGVGNTEAFF. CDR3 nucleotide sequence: TGTGCCAGCAGTTTCTTCGGGGTGGGAAACACTGAAGCTTTCTTT.

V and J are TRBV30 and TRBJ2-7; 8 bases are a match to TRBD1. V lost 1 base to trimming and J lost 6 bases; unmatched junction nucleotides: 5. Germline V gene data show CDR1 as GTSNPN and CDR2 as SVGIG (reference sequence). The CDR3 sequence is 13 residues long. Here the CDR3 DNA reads TGTGCCTGGAGTGCCCGGACAGGGCGCGAGCAGTACTTC. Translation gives CAWSARTGREQYF.

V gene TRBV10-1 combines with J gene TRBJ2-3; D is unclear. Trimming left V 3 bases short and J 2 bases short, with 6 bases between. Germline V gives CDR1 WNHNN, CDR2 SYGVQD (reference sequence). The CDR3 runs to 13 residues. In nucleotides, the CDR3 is TGCGCCAGCAGTGATACTACCACAGATACGCAGTATTTT. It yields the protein CASSDTTTDTQYF.

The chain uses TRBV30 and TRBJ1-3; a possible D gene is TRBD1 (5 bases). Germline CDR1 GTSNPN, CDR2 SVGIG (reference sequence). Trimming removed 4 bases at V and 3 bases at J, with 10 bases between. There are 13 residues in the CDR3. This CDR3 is CAWTRGLGNTIYF. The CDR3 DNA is TGTGCCTGGACTAGGGGCCTTGGAAACACCATATATTTT.

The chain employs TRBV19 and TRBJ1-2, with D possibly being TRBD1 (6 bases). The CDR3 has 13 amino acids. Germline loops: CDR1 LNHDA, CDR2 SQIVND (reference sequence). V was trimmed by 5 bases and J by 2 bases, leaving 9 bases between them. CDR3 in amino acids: CASSSGQNYGYTF. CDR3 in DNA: TGTGCCAGTAGTTCCGGACAGAACTATGGCTACACCTTC.

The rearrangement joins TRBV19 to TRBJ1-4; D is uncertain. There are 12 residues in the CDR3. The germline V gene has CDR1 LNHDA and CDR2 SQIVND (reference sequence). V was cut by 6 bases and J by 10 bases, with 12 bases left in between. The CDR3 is CASSGREGKLFF. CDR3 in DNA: TGTGCCAGTAGCGGTAGGGAGGGAAAACTGTTTTTT.

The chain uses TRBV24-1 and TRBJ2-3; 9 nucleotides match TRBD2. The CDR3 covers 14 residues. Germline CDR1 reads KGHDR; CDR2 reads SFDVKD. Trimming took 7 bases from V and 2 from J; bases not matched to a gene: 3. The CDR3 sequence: CATSRGGDTDTQYF. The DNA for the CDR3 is TGTGCCACCAGCCGCGGGGGGGACACAGATACGCAGTATTTT.

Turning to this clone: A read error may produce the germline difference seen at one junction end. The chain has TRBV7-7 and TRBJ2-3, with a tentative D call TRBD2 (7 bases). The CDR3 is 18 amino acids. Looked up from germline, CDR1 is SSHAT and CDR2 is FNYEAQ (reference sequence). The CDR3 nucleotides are TGTGCTAGCAGCTTAGCAAGGGGGAGGGCCAGGTTAACAGATACGCAGTATTTT. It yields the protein CASSLARGRARLTDTQYF.

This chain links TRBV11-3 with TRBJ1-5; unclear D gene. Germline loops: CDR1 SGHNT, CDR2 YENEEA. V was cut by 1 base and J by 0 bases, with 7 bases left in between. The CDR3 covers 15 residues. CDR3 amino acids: CASSLGHSSNQPQHF. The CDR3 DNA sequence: TGTGCCAGCAGCTTAGGGCACAGTAGCAATCAGCCCCAGCATTTT.

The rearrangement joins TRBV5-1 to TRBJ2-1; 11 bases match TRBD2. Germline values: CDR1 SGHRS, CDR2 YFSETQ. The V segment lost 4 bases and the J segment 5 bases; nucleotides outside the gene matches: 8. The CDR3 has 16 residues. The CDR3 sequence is CASSGLLAGGNNEQFF. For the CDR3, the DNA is TGCGCCAGCAGCGGACTTTTAGCGGGAGGGAACAATGAGCAGTTCTTC.

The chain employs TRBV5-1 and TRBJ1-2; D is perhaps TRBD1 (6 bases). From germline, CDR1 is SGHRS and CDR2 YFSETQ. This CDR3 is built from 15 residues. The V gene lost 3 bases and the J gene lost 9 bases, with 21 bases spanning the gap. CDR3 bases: TGCGCCAGCAGCTCATACGGGGACATCGAGGGACGCTACACCTTC. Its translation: CASSSYGDIEGRYTF.

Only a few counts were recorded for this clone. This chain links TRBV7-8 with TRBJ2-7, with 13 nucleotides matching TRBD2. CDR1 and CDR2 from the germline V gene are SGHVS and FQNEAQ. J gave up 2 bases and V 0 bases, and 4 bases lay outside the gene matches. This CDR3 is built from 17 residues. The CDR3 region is CASSLARLAGGTYEQYF. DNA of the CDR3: TGTGCCAGCAGCTTAGCACGACTAGCGGGAGGTACCTACGAGCAGTACTTC.

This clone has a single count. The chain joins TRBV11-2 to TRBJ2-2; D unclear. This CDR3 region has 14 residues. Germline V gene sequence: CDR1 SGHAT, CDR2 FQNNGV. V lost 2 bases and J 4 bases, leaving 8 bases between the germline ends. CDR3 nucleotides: TGTGCCAGCAGCTTACGGGTTACCACCGGGGAGCTGTTTTTT. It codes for CASSLRVTTGELFF.

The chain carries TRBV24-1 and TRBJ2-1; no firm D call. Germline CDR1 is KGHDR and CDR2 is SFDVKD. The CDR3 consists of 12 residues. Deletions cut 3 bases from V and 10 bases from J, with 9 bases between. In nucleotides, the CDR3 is TGTGCCACCAGTGATCCGACTCGGGAGCAGTTCTTC. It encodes CATSDPTREQFF.

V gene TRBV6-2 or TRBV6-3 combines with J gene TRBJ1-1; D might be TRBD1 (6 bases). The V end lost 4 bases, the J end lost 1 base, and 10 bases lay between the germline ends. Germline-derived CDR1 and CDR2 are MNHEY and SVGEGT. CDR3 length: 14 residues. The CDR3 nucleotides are TGTGCCAGCAGTTTAGGGACACCGAACACTGAAGCTTTCTTT. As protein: CASSLGTPNTEAFF.

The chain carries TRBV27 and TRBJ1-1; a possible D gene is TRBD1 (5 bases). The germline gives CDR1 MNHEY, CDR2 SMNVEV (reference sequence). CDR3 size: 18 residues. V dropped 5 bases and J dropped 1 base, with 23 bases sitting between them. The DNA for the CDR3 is TGTGCCAGCAGTCGATATCCGAGAGGGGAGGGGTGGAACACTGAAGCTTTCTTT. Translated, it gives CASSRYPRGEGWNTEAFF.

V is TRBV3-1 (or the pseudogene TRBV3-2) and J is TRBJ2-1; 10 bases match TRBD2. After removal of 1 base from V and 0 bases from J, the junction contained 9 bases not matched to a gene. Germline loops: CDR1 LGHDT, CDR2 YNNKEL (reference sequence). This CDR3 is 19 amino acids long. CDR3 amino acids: CASSQATSGTLSSYNEQFF. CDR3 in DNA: TGTGCCAGCAGCCAAGCTACTAGCGGGACGCTGAGCTCCTACAATGAGCAGTTCTTC.

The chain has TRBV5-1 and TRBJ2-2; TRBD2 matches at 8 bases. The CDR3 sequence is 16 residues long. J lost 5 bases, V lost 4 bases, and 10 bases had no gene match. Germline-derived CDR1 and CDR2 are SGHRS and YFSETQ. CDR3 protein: CASSPGPGGYTGELFF. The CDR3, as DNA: TGCGCCAGCAGCCCGGGCCCGGGAGGGTATACCGGGGAGCTGTTTTTT.

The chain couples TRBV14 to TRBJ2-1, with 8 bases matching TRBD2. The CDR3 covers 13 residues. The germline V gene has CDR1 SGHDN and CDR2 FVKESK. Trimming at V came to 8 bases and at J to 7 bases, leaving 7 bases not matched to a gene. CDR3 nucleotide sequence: TGTGCCAGCCAACTAGCGGCCGGGAATGAGCAGTTCTTC. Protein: CASQLAAGNEQFF.

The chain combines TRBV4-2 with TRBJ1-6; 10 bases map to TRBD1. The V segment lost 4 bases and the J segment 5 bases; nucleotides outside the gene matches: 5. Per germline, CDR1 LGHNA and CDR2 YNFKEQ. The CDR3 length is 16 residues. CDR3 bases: TGTGCCAGCAGCCTGGGGACAGGGGATCATAATTCACCCCTCCACTTT. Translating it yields CASSLGTGDHNSPLHF.

The CDR3 sequence is CASSESGTGANVLTF. CDR3 bases: TGCGCCAGCAGTGAGTCGGGGACAGGGGCCAACGTCCTGACTTTC. The gene calls are TRBV10-1 and TRBJ2-6; D is perhaps TRBD1 (6 bases). The CDR3 is 15 amino acids. V lost 0 bases and J 4 bases, leaving 7 bases between the germline ends. Germline loops: CDR1 WNHNN, CDR2 SYGVQD (reference sequence).

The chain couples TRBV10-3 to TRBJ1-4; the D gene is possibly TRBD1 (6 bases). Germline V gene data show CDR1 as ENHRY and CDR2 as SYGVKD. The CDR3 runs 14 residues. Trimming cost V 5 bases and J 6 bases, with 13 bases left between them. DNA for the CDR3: TGTGCCATCAGTAAAACAGGGTACCATGAAAAACTGTTTTTT. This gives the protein CAISKTGYHEKLFF.